This passage covers 23 T cell receptor beta chains from one sample sequenced in a study of cytomegalovirus exposure and HLA in healthy donors. The study ran its PCR with 60 Vbeta and 13 Jbeta primers. Sequencing used immunoSEQ multiplex PCR; TCRdb keeps in-frame clones, though not all of them. The data contain some 97,000 clones, 79% of them singletons. What was sequenced was PBMCs. The receptors come from a female donor in good health and CMV-seropositive.

This clone has only a few counts. The V call is TRBV29-1, the J call TRBJ1-1; 8 bases are shared with TRBD1. J was trimmed by 4 bases and V by 7 bases; bases with no gene match: 11. CDR1 and CDR2 from the germline V gene are SQVTM and ANQGSEA. CDR3 size: 14 residues. CDR3 sequence reads: CSAQADRGGTEAFF. The CDR3 DNA reads TGCAGCGCCCAGGCTGACAGGGGCGGCACTGAAGCTTTCTTT.

In DNA form, the CDR3 reads TGTGCCTGGAGGGACTCCGACTGGTACTTACAAGAGACCCAGTACTTC. The encoded protein is CAWRDSDWYLQETQYF. The chain carries TRBV30 and TRBJ2-5; D is possibly TRBD2 (5 bases). Per germline, CDR1 GTSNPN and CDR2 SVGIG (reference sequence). The CDR3 is made up of 16 amino acids. V was clipped by 3 bases and J by 2 bases, with 19 bases between them. The full variable domain, rest sourced from reference TRBV30 and TRBJ2-5, is SQTIHQWPATLVQPVGSPLSLECTVEGTSNPNLYWYRQAAGRGLQLLFYSVGIGQISSEVPQNLSASRPQDRQFILSSKKLLLSDSGFYLCAWRDSDWYLQETQYFGPGTRLLVL.

The chain recombines TRBV30 with TRBJ1-3; tentatively, D is TRBD1 (5 bases). CDR3 length equals 17 residues. Trimming took 0 bases from V and 4 from J, leaving 19 bases between them. Germline CDR1 is GTSNPN and CDR2 is SVGIG (reference sequence). CDR3 region: CAWSVLGGAPGGNTIYF. CDR3 bases: TGTGCCTGGAGTGTACTGGGAGGGGCCCCGGGAGGAAACACCATATATTTT. The full variable domain, its missing parts supplied by reference TRBV30 and TRBJ1-3, is SQTIHQWPATLVQPVGSPLSLECTVEGTSNPNLYWYRQAAGRGLQLLFYSVGIGQISSEVPQNLSASRPQDRQFILSSKKLLLSDSGFYLCAWSVLGGAPGGNTIYFGEGSWLTVV.

The J gene is TRBJ1-1, the V gene TRBV18; D ambiguous. V shed 4 bases and J shed 5 bases, with 11 bases lying between them. The germline gives CDR1 KGHSH, CDR2 LQKENI. The CDR3 loop spans 13 amino acids. The CDR3 loop reads CASSLGERTEAFF. CDR3 DNA: TGTGCCAGCTCACTGGGAGAACGGACTGAAGCTTTCTTT.

The count of this clone is one. This rearrangement joins TRBV30 to TRBJ2-4; D is possibly TRBD2 (6 bases). This CDR3 comprises 14 residues. The germline V and J ends were trimmed by 1 base and 9 bases, with 16 bases remaining between them. Germline assignment: CDR1 GTSNPN and CDR2 SVGIG (reference sequence). The DNA of the CDR3 is TGTGCCTGGAGTGGCCTAGCGAGGGTCGGCATTCAGTACTTC. Translated: CAWSGLARVGIQYF. Drawing the rest from reference TRBV30 and TRBJ2-4, the complete variable domain is SQTIHQWPATLVQPVGSPLSLECTVEGTSNPNLYWYRQAAGRGLQLLFYSVGIGQISSEVPQNLSASRPQDRQFILSSKKLLLSDSGFYLCAWSGLARVGIQYFGAGTRLSVL.

This clone was found a few times. The chain recombines TRBV7-2 with TRBJ1-2, with 7 bases matching TRBD1. The CDR3 contains 13 residues. Looked up from germline, CDR1 is SGHTA and CDR2 is FQGNSA. The trim removed 4 bases at V and 6 bases at J, leaving 5 bases unmatched. CDR3 sequence: CASSYTGVDGYTF. CDR3 nucleotides: TGTGCCAGCAGCTACACAGGGGTGGATGGCTACACCTTC.

The chain employs TRBV20-1 and TRBJ2-5; 7 bases map to TRBD2. Germline V gene sequence: CDR1 DFQATT, CDR2 SNEGSKA (reference sequence). J lost 11 bases, V lost 7 bases, and 10 bases had no gene match. The CDR3 is 11 residues long. This CDR3 is CSGRGWREQYF. Here the CDR3 DNA reads TGCAGTGGGCGGGGGTGGCGTGAGCAGTACTTC.

The chain couples TRBV5-1 to TRBJ1-2, with a weak D call TRBD1 (6 bases). V lost 2 bases, J lost 4 bases, and 15 bases lay in between. The V gene's germline CDR1 is SGHRS and CDR2 YFSETQ. The CDR3 has 15 amino acids. CDR3 residues: CASSFSDSPSYGYTF. In nucleotides, the CDR3 is TGCGCCAGCAGCTTTTCGGACAGCCCTTCCTATGGCTACACCTTC. The whole variable domain, remainder taken from reference TRBV5-1 and TRBJ1-2, is KAGVTQTPRYLIKTRGQQVTLSCSPISGHRSVSWYQQTPGQGLQFLFEYFSETQRNKGNFPGRFSGRQFSNSRSEMNVSTLELGDSALYLCASSFSDSPSYGYTFGSGTRLTVV.

This clone showed up just once. For the CDR3, the DNA is TGTGCCAGCAGCTTAGGGCTGGGGCCGCAGCGCTACGAGCAGTACTTC. Translation gives CASSLGLGPQRYEQYF. The V call is TRBV7-2, the J call TRBJ2-7, with D possibly being TRBD1 (5 bases). With 1 base removed from V and 3 bases from J, the gap between germline ends came to 16 bases. Germline lookup yields CDR1 SGHTA and CDR2 FQGNSA. The CDR3 is 16 amino acids.

The chain joins TRBV7-2 to TRBJ2-6; 7 nucleotides match TRBD2. Trimming removed 8 bases from V and 2 bases from J; junction bases left unmatched: 6. CDR1 and CDR2 from the germline V gene are SGHTA and FQGNSA. The CDR3 length is 15 residues. CDR3: CASGKAGAGANVLTF. The CDR3 bases are TGTGCCAGCGGCAAGGCGGGGGCTGGGGCCAACGTCCTGACTTTC.

As regards this clone: One end of the junction varies from germline; a read error may be responsible. The chain uses TRBV7-9 and TRBJ1-1, with D maybe TRBD1 (6 bases). The CDR3 spans 16 residues. The germline gives CDR1 SEHNR, CDR2 FQNEAQ (reference sequence). The CDR3 sequence is CSSSFGGGLLNTEAFF. CDR3 sequence (DNA): TGTTCCAGCAGCTTTGGCGGGGGCCTCTTGAACACTGAAGCTTTCTTT.

The CDR3 loop is CASSVVPTSGYYNEQFF. CDR3 coding DNA: TGTGCCAGCAGCGTAGTACCCACTAGCGGCTACTACAATGAGCAGTTCTTC. The chain employs TRBV9 and TRBJ2-1; 8 bases line up with TRBD2. Unmatched junction bases numbered 8, after V lost 0 bases and J lost 3 bases. The CDR3 has 17 amino acids. Germline V gene lookup returns CDR1 SGDLS and CDR2 YYNGEE.

The chain couples TRBV2 to TRBJ2-5; 7 bases are shared with TRBD2. The trim removed 1 base at V and 7 bases at J, leaving 9 bases unmatched. The CDR3 is made up of 15 amino acids. Per germline, CDR1 SNHLY and CDR2 FYNNEI. Written as DNA, the CDR3 is TGTGCCAGCAGTGAAGTCGAAAGTTTAGCGGGGACCCAGTACTTC. This sequence encodes CASSEVESLAGTQYF.

This clone has just one count. V usage is TRBV19 and J usage is TRBJ1-1; 7 nucleotides agree with TRBD1. Germline CDR1 LNHDA, CDR2 SQIVND (reference sequence). The ends lost 7 bases at V and 4 bases at J; junction bases unmatched: 9. CDR3 length equals 14 residues. The CDR3 coding sequence is TGTGCCAGTACCACACAGGGGTCGAGCACTGAAGCTTTCTTT. It codes for CASTTQGSSTEAFF.

In its sample, this clone was seen a few times. The V and J genes are TRBV6-5 and TRBJ1-1; D remains unclear. CDR3 length: 14 amino acids. V was clipped by 6 bases and J by 2 bases, with 13 bases between them. In germline, CDR1 is MNHEY, CDR2 SVGAGI. DNA of the CDR3: TGTGCCAGCAGCCCCCTGGGCGCAAACACTGAAGCTTTCTTT. Translated: CASSPLGANTEAFF.

This clone was detected a few times. V is TRBV5-1 and J is TRBJ1-2; TRBD1 agrees at 7 bases. The CDR3 has 15 amino acids. V shed 4 bases and J 0 bases; nucleotides not matched to a gene: 6. Per germline, CDR1 SGHRS and CDR2 YFSETQ. The chain's CDR3 is CASSLPGQTNYGYTF. The DNA for the CDR3 is TGCGCCAGCAGCCTGCCGGGACAGACTAACTATGGCTACACCTTC.

The chain couples TRBV4-1 to TRBJ1-2, with a possible D match to TRBD1 (5 bases). Germline CDR1 is MGHRA and CDR2 is YSYEKL. The CDR3 totals 14 residues. V was cut by 2 bases and J by 3 bases, with 10 bases left in between. This chain's CDR3 is CASSQSGTYYGYTF. The CDR3 nucleotides read TGCGCCAGCAGCCAATCCGGGACTTACTATGGCTACACCTTC.

In this sample, this clone turned up once. The chain recombines TRBV7-9 with TRBJ1-2; D possibly corresponds to TRBD1 (5 bases). The CDR3 is 16 residues long. With 5 bases removed from V and 1 base from J, the gap between germline ends came to 17 bases. Germline-derived CDR1 and CDR2 are SEHNR and FQNEAQ (reference sequence). In DNA form, the CDR3 reads TGTGCCAGCAGCCCCCGCGGGGCTAGTGGTAACTATGGCTACACCTTC. It translates to CASSPRGASGNYGYTF. The full variable domain, with the rest looked up from reference TRBV7-9 and TRBJ1-2, is DTGVSQNPRHKITKRGQNVTFRCDPISEHNRLYWYRQTLGQGPEFLTYFQNEAQLEKSRLLSDRFSAERPKGSFSTLEIQRTEQGDSAMYLCASSPRGASGNYGYTFGSGTRLTVV.

This clone appeared once. The V and J genes are TRBV9 and TRBJ1-1; tentative D call: TRBD1 (5 bases). This CDR3 contains 14 residues. Germline values: CDR1 SGDLS, CDR2 YYNGEE. V dropped 0 bases and J dropped 5 bases, with 11 bases sitting between them. CDR3 in amino acids: CASSVAGGGTEAFF. CDR3 nucleotide sequence: TGTGCCAGCAGCGTAGCGGGGGGTGGGACTGAAGCTTTCTTT.

The chain recombines TRBV6-5 with TRBJ2-3; D remains ambiguous. Germline V gene sequence: CDR1 MNHEY, CDR2 SVGAGI. This CDR3 is 13 amino acids long. The V end lost 2 bases, the J end lost 5 bases, and 8 bases lay between the germline ends. The DNA of the CDR3 is TGTGCCAGCAGTTACCTGCTCGGAGATACGCAGTATTTT. Residues: CASSYLLGDTQYF.

This clone appeared a single time. The chain employs TRBV6-6 and TRBJ1-2, with 8 nucleotides matching TRBD1. V lost 4 bases and J lost 5; bases outside the gene matches: 9. The CDR3 has 15 residues. From germline, CDR1 is MNHNY and CDR2 SVGAGI (reference sequence). The CDR3 loop is CASSSSRDRRYGYTF. In nucleotides, the CDR3 is TGTGCCAGCAGTTCAAGCCGGGACAGGAGATATGGCTACACCTTC.

Only one count was recorded for this clone. This chain links TRBV5-1 with TRBJ1-1; a possible D gene is TRBD1 (6 bases). The V and J ends lost 3 bases and 4 bases respectively, with 19 bases between them. CDR1 is SGHRS and CDR2 is YFSETQ in the germline V gene. The CDR3 sequence is 16 residues long. This chain's CDR3 is CASSWQGGGEGTEAFF. The CDR3 DNA is TGCGCCAGCAGCTGGCAGGGAGGGGGTGAGGGCACTGAAGCTTTCTTT.

The chain uses TRBV4-3 and TRBJ1-1; TRBD1 matches 8 bases. The CDR3 spans 16 residues. V trimming: 3 bases; J trimming: 3 bases; junction bases outside the gene matches: 9. Germline V gene sequence: CDR1 LGHNA, CDR2 YSLEER. The CDR3 DNA follows: TGCGCCAGCAGCCAGGAACAGACAGGGGCCTACACTGAAGCTTTCTTT. Residues: CASSQEQTGAYTEAFF.